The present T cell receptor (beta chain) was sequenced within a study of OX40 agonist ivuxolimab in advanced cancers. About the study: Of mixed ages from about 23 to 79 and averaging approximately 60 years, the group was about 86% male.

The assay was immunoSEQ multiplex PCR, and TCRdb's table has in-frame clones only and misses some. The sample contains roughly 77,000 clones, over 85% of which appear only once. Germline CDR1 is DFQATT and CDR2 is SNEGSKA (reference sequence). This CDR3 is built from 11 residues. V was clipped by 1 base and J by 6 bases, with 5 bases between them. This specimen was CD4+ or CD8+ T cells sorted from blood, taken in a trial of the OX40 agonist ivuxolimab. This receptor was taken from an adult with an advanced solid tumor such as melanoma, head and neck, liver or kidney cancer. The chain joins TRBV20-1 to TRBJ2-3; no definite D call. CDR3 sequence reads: CSARGSDTQYF. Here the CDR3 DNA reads TGCAGTGCTAGAGGTTCGGATACGCAGTATTTT.